Here is one T cell receptor (beta chain) with its context. This sample was taken from a study of blood T cell repertoires in COVID-19. Study information: Collection of acute and convalescent COVID-19 samples took place in the United States, Italy and Spain. T cells, B-cell-depleted T cells, or PBMCs provided the cDNA or gDNA that served as material.

Per the authors' pipeline: Estimation of nucleated cell counts was performed using reference gene primer amplification. The table came from immunoSEQ multiplex PCR; TCRdb's copy has only in-frame clones and leaves some out. V, J and clone size derive from that table, while D and trimming were established from the DNA sequence. The sample lists 97,000 or so clones, approximately 82% occurring once. Looked up from germline, CDR1 is SGHNT and CDR2 is YYREEE (reference sequence). Losses at the gene ends were 0 bases for V and 4 bases for J; bases not matched to a gene: 9. CDR3 length equals 16 residues. The rearrangement joins TRBV5-4 to TRBJ2-7; 8 bases agree with TRBD2. The sequenced material came from peripheral blood. The source is a man aged 65-85 years with acute or convalescent COVID-19. The CDR3 sequence: CASSLGGEREFYEQYF. CDR3 bases: TGTGCCAGCAGCTTGGGGGGGGAGCGGGAGTTTTACGAGCAGTACTTC.